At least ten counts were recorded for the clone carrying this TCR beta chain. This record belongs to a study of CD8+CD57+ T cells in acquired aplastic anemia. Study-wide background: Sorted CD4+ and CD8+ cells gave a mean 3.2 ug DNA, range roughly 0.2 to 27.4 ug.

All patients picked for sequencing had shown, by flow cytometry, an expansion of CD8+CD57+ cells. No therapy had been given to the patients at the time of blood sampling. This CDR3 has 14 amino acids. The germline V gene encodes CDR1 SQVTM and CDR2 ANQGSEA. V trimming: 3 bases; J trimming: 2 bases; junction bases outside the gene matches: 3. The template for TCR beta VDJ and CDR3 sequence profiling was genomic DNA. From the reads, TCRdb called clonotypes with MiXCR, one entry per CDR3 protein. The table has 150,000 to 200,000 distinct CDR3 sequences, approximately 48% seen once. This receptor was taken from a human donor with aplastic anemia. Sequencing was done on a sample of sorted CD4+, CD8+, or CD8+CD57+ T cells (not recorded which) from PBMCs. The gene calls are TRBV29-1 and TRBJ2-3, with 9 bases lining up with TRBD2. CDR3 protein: CSVEASGITDTQYF. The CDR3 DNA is TGCAGCGTTGAGGCTAGCGGGATCACAGATACGCAGTATTTT.